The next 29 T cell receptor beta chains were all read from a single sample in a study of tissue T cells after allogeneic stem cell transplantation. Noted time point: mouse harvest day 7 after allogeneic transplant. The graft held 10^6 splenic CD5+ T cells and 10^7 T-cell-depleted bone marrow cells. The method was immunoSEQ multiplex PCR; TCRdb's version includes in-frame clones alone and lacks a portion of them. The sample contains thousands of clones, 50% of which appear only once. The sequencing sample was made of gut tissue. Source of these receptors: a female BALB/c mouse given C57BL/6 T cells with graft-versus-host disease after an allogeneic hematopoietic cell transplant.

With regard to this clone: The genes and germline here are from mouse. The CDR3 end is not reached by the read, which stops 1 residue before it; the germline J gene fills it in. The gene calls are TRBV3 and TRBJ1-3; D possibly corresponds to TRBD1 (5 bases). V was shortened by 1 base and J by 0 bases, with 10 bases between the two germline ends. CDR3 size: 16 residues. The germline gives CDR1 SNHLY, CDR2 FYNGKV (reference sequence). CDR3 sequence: CASSLGRGNSGNTLYF. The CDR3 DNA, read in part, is TGTGCCAGCAGCTTAGGAAGGGGAAATTCTGGAAATACGCTCTAT. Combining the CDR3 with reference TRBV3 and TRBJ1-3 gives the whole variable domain GPKVLQIPSHQIIDMGQMVTLNCDPVSNHLYFYWYKQILGQQMEFLVNFYNGKVMEKSKLFKDQFSVERPDGSYFTLKIQPTALEDSAVYFCASSLGRGNSGNTLYFGEGSRLIVV.

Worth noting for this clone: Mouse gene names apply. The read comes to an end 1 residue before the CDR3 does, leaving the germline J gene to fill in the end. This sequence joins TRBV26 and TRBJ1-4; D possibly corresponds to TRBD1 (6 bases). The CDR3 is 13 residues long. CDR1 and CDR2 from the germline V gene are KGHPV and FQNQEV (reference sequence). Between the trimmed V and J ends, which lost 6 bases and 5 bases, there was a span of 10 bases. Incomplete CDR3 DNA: TGTGCCAGCAGCGGGACAACAAACGAAAGATTATTT. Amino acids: CASSGTTNERLF. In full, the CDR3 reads CASSGTTNERLFF.

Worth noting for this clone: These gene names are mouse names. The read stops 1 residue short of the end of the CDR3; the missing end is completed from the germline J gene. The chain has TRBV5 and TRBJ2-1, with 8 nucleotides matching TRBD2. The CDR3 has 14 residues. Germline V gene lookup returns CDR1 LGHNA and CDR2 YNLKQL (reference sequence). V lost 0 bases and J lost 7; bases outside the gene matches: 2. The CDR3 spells CASSQDRDWAEQFF. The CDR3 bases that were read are TGTGCCAGCAGCCAAGACAGGGACTGGGCTGAGCAGTTC.

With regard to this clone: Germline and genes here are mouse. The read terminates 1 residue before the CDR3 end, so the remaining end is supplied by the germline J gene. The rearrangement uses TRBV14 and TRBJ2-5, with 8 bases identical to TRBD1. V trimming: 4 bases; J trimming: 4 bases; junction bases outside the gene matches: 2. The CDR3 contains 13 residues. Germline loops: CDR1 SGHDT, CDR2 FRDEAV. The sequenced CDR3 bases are TGTGCCAGCAGTCCGGGACAGGAAGACACCCAGTAC. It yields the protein CASSPGQEDTQY. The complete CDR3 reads CASSPGQEDTQYF.

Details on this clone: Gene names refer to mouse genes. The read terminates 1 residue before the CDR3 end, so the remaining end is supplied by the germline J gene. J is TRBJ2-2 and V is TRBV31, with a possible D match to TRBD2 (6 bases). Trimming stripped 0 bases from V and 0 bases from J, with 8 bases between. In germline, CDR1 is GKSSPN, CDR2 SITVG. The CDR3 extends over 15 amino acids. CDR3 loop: CAWSLGGANTGQLYF. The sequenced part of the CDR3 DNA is TGTGCCTGGAGTCTGGGGGGAGCAAACACCGGGCAGCTCTAC.

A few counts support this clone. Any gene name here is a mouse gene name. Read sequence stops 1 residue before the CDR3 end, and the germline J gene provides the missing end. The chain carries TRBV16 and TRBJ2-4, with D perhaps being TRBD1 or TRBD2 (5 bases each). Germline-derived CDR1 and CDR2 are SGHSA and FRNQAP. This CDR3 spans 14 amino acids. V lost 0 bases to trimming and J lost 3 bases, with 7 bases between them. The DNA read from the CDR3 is TGTGCAAGCAGCTTAGACGGGGCGCAAAACACCTTGTAC. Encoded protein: CASSLDGAQNTLY. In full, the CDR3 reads CASSLDGAQNTLYF.

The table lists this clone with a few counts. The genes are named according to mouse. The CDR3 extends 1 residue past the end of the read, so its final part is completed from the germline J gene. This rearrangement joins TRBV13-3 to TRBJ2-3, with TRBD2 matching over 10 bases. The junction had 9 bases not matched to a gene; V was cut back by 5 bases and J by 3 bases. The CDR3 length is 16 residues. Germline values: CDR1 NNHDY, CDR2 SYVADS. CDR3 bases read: TGTGCCAGCAGACTCGACTGGGGGGAGGAGGCAGAAACGCTGTAT. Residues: CASRLDWGEEAETLY. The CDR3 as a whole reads CASRLDWGEEAETLYF.

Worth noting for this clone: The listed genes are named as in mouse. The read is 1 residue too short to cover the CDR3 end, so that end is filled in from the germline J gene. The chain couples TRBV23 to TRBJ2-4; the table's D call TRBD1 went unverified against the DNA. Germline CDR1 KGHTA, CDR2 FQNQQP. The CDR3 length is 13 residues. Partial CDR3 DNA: TGCTCCAGCAGTCAACAGGAAGGAGACACCTTGTAC. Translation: CSSSQQEGDTLY. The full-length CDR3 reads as CSSSQQEGDTLYF. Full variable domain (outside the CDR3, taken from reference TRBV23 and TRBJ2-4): DAAVTQKPRYLIKMKGQEAEMKCIPEKGHTAVFWYQQKQSKELKFLIYFQNQQPLDQIDMVKERFSAVCPSSSLCSLGIRTCEAEDSALYLCSSSQQEGDTLYFGAGTRLSVL.

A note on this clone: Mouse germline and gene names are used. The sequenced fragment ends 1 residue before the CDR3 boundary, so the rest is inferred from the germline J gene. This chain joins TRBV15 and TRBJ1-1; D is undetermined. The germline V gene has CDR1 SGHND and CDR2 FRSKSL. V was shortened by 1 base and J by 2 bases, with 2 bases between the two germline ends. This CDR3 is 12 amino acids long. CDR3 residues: CASSLGNTEVFF. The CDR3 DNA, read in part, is TGTGCCAGCAGTTTAGGCAACACAGAAGTCTTC.

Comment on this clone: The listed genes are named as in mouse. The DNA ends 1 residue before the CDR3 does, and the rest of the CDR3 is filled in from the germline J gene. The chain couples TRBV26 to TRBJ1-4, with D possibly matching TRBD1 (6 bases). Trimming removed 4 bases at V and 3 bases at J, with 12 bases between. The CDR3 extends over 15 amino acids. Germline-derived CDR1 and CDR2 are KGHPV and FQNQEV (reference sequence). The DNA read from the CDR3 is TGTGCCAGCAGTCAACAGGGAGGGCCCAACGAAAGATTATTT. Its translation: CASSQQGGPNERLF. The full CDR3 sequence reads CASSQQGGPNERLFF. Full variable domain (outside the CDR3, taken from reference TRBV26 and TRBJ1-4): NSKVIQTPRYLVKGQGQKAKMRCIPEKGHPVVFWYQQNKNNEFKFLINFQNQEVLQQIDMTEKRFSAECPSNSPCSLEIQSSEAGDSALYLCASSQQGGPNERLFFGHGTKLSVL.

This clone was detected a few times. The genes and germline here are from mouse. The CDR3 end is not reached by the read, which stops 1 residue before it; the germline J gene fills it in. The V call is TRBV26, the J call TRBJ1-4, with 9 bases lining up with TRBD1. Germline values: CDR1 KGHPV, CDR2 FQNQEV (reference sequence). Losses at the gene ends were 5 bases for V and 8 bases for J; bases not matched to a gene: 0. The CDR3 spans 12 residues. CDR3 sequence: CASSDRGERLFF. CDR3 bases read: TGTGCCAGCAGTGACAGGGGGGAAAGATTATTT.

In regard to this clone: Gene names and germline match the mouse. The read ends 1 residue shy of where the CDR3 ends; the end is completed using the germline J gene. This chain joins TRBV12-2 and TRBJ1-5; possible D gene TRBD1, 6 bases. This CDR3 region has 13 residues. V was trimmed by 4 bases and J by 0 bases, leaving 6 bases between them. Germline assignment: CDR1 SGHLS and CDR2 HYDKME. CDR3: CASSGHNNQAPLF. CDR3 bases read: TGTGCCAGCTCGGGACATAACAACCAGGCTCCGCTT.

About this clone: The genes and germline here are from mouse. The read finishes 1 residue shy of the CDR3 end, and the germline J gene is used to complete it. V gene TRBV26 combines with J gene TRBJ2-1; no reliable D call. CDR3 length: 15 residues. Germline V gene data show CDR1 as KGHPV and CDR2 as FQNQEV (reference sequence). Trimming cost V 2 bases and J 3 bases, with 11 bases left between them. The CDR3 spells CASSLEAGVYAEQFF. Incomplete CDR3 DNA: TGTGCCAGCAGTCTGGAGGCAGGAGTCTATGCTGAGCAGTTC.

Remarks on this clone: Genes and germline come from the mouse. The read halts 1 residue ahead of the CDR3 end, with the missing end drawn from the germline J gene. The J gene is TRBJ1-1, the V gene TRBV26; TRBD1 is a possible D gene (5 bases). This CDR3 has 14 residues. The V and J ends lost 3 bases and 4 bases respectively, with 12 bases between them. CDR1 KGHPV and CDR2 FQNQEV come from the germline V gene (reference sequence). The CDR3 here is CASSLQGRGTEVFF. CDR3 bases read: TGTGCCAGCAGTCTCCAGGGTCGGGGCACAGAAGTCTTC.

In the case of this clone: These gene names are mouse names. Here the CDR3 reads CASSLEDRGQAPLF. The CDR3 DNA, read in part, is TGTGCCAGCAGTTTAGAGGACAGGGGGCAGGCTCCGCTT. The V and J genes are TRBV15 and TRBJ1-5, with 10 nucleotides matching TRBD1. With the read ending 1 residue before the CDR3 end, the germline J gene is used to fill in that end. Unmatched junction bases numbered 1, after V lost 1 base and J lost 7 bases. The CDR3 loop spans 14 amino acids. Looked up from germline, CDR1 is SGHND and CDR2 is FRSKSL.

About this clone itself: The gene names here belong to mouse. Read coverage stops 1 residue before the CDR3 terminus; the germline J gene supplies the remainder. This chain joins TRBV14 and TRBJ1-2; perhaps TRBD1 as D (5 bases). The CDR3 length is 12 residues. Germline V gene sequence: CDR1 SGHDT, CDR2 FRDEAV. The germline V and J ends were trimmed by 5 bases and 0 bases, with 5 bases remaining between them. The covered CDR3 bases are TGTGCCAGCAGGGACACAAACTCCGACTACACC. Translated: CASRDTNSDYT. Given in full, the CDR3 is CASRDTNSDYTF.

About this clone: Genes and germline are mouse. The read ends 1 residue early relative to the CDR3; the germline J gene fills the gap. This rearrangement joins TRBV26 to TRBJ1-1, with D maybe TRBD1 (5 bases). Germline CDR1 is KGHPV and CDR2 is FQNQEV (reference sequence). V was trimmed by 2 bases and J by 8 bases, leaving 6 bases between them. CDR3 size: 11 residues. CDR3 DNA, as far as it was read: TGTGCCAGCAGTCTGGGGGGTGAAGTCTTC. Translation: CASSLGGEVF. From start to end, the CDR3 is CASSLGGEVFF.

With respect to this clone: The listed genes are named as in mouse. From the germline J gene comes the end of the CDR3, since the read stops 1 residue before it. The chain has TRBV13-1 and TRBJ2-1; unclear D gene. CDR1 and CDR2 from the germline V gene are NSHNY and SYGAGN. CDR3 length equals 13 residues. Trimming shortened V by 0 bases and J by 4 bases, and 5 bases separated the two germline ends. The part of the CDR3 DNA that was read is TGTGCCAGCAGTGATGGTCAATATGCTGAGCAGTTC. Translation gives CASSDGQYAEQF. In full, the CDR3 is CASSDGQYAEQFF.

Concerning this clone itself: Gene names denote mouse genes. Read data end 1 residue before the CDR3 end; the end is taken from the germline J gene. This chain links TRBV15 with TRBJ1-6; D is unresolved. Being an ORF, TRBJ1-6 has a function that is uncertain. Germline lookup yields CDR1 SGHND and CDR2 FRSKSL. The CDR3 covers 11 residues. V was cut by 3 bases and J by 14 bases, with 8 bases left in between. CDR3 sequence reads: CASSFEGTLYF. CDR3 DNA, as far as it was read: TGTGCCAGCAGTTTTGAGGGTACCCTCTAC.

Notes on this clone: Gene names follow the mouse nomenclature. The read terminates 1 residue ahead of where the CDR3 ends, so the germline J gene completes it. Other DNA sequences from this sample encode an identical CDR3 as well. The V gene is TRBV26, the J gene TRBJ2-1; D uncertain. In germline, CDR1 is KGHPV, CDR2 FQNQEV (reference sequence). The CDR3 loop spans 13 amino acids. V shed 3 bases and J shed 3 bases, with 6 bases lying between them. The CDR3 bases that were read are TGTGCCAGCAGTCTAAACAGCTATGCTGAGCAGTTC. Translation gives CASSLNSYAEQF. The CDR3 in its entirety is CASSLNSYAEQFF.

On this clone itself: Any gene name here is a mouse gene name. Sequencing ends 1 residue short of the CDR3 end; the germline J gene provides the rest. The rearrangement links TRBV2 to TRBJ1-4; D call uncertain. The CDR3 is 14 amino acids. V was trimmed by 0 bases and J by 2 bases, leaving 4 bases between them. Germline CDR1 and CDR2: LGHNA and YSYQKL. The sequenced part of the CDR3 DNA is TGTGCCAGCAGCCAAGATCCGTCCAACGAAAGATTATTT. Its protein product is CASSQDPSNERLF. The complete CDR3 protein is CASSQDPSNERLFF.

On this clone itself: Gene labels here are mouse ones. The sequenced CDR3 bases are TGTGCCAGCAGCCAAGATGGGGGGGGGCCAGAAACGCTGTAT. This sequence encodes CASSQDGGGPETLY. The whole CDR3 protein reads CASSQDGGGPETLYF. V and J are TRBV2 and TRBJ2-3; 8 bases are shared with TRBD2. Sequencing ends 1 residue short of the CDR3 end; the germline J gene provides the rest. V dropped 0 bases and J dropped 4; count of bases not matched to a gene: 3. Germline values: CDR1 LGHNA, CDR2 YSYQKL. CDR3 length: 15 residues.

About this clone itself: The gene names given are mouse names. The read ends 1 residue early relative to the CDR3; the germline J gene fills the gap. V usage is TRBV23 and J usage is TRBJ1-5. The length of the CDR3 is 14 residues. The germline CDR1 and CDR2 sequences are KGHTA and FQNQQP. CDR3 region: CSSSLRETNQAPLF. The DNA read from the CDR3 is TGCTCCAGCAGTCTCCGGGAGACCAACCAGGCTCCGCTT.

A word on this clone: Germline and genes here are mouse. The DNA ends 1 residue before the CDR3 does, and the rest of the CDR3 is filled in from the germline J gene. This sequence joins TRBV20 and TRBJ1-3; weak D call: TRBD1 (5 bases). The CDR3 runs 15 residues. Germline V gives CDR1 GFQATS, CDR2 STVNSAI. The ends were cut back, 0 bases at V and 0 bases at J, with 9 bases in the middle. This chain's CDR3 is CGARDWGSSGNTLYF. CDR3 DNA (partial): TGTGGTGCTAGGGATTGGGGGTCTTCTGGAAATACGCTCTAT.

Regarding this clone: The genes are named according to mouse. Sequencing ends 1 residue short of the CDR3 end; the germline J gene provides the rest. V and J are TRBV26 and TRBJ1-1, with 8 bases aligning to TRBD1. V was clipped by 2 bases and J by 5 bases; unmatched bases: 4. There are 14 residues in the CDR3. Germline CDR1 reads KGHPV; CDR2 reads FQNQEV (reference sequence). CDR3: CASSLQGARTEVFF. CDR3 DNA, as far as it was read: TGTGCCAGCAGTCTGCAGGGGGCAAGGACAGAAGTCTTC.

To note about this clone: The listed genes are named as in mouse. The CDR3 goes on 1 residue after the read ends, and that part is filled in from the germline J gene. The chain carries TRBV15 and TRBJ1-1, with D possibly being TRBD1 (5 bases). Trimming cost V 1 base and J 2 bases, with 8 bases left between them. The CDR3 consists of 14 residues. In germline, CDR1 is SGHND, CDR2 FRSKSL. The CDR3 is CASSLGGTNTEVFF. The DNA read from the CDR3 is TGTGCCAGCAGTTTAGGCGGGACCAACACAGAAGTCTTC.

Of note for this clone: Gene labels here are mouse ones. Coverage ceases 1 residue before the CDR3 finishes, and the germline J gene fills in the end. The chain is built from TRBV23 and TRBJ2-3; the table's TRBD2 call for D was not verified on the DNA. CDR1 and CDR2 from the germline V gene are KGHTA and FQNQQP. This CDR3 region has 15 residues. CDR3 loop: CSSSQSRGGAETLYF. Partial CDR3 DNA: TGCTCCAGCAGTCAATCGAGGGGGGGGGCAGAAACGCTGTAT. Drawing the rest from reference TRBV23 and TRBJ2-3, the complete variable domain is DAAVTQKPRYLIKMKGQEAEMKCIPEKGHTAVFWYQQKQSKELKFLIYFQNQQPLDQIDMVKERFSAVCPSSSLCSLGIRTCEAEDSALYLCSSSQSRGGAETLYFGSGTRLTVL.

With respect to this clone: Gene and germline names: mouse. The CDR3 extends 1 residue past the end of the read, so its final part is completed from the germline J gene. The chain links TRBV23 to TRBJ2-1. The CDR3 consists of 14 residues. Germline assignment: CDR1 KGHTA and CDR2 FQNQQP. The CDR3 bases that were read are TGCTCCAGCAGTCAATCAGATAACTATGCTGAGCAGTTC. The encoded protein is CSSSQSDNYAEQF. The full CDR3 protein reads CSSSQSDNYAEQFF.

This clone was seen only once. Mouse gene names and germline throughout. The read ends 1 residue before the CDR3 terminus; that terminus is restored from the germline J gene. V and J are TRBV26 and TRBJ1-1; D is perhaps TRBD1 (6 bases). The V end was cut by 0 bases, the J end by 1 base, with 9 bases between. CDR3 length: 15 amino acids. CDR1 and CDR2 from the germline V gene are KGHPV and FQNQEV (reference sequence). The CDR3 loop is CASSLSKQGNTEVFF. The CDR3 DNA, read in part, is TGTGCCAGCAGTCTGTCGAAACAGGGAAACACAGAAGTCTTC.